These 26 T cell receptor beta chains were sequenced from one sample in a study of blood T cell repertoires in COVID-19. The method was immunoSEQ multiplex PCR; TCRdb's version includes in-frame clones alone and lacks a portion of them. This table holds some 330,000 clones, roughly 88% found once. Sequenced sample: PBMCs or T cells enriched from blood (not recorded which). The receptors derive from a man aged 25 to 40 who had recovered from COVID-19.

This clone was seen only a few times. This rearrangement joins TRBV5-1 to TRBJ1-5; a possible D gene is TRBD1 (6 bases). CDR1 and CDR2 (germline): SGHRS, YFSETQ. Trimming left V 0 bases short and J 3 bases short, with 10 bases between. The CDR3 runs 15 residues. The CDR3 coding sequence is TGCGCCAGCAGCTTGGCTGGACAGTTCAATCAGCCCCAGCATTTT. Protein product: CASSLAGQFNQPQHF.

V and J are TRBV28 and TRBJ1-3, with D possibly TRBD1 on 5 matching bases. Germline CDR1 is MDHEN and CDR2 is SYDVKM. The length of the CDR3 is 17 residues. The V gene lost 0 bases and the J gene lost 4 bases, with 16 bases spanning the gap. The CDR3 sequence: CASSLWNPEGRGNTIYF. The DNA for the CDR3 is TGTGCCAGCAGTTTATGGAACCCAGAGGGGAGGGGAAACACCATATATTTT.

The rearrangement uses TRBV5-5 and TRBJ1-3, with D tentatively TRBD1 (6 bases). CDR1 SGHKS and CDR2 YYEKEE come from the germline V gene (reference sequence). This CDR3 contains 14 residues. The V end lost 2 bases, the J end lost 1 base, and 7 bases lay between the germline ends. DNA of the CDR3: TGTGCCAGCAGCTTTCAGGGGTCTGGAAACACCATATATTTT. Translating gives CASSFQGSGNTIYF.

To note about this clone: Other nucleotide sequences from this sample produce the same CDR3. The chain has TRBV2 and TRBJ2-3; TRBD2 might be the D (7 bases). The length of the CDR3 is 13 residues. Looked up from germline, CDR1 is SNHLY and CDR2 is FYNNEI. The V and J ends lost 8 bases and 1 base respectively, with 10 bases between them. This CDR3 reads CASGGGRTDTQYF. CDR3 DNA sequence: TGTGCCAGCGGGGGGGGCCGCACAGATACGCAGTATTTT.

The chain recombines TRBV11-2 with TRBJ2-1; a weak D match, TRBD2 (7 bases). The CDR3 is made up of 16 amino acids. CDR1 is SGHAT and CDR2 is FQNNGV in the germline V gene. Trimming took 4 bases from V and 0 from J, leaving 13 bases between them. CDR3 coding DNA: TGTGCCAGCAGCTACACGGGGGGCCGCTCCTACAATGAGCAGTTCTTC. It yields the protein CASSYTGGRSYNEQFF.

The rearrangement links TRBV7-3 to TRBJ2-1; 7 nucleotides agree with TRBD1. Per germline, CDR1 SGHTA and CDR2 FQGTGA. The CDR3 is 13 amino acids. V gave up 4 bases and J gave up 7 bases; unmatched junction bases: 4. CDR3 residues: CASSSRQGNEQFF. In DNA form, the CDR3 reads TGTGCCAGCAGCTCACGACAGGGAAATGAGCAGTTCTTC.

The V gene is TRBV6-5, the J gene TRBJ1-1, with TRBD1 identical over 7 bases. V was clipped by 8 bases and J by 6 bases; unmatched bases: 15. CDR1 and CDR2 (germline): MNHEY, SVGAGI. The CDR3 loop spans 15 amino acids. The CDR3 loop reads CASRKSTGMVAEAFF. The CDR3 bases are TGTGCCAGCCGGAAATCGACAGGGATGGTAGCTGAAGCTTTCTTT.

This rearrangement joins TRBV5-1 to TRBJ2-2, with TRBD1 as a possible D gene (5 bases). The V gene's germline CDR1 is SGHRS and CDR2 YFSETQ. The CDR3 is made up of 17 amino acids. Between the trimmed V and J ends, which lost 0 bases and 0 bases, there was a span of 12 bases. For the CDR3, the DNA is TGCGCCAGCAGCTTGGCGTCCCGGACATCGAACACCGGGGAGCTGTTTTTT. This codes for CASSLASRTSNTGELFF.

This chain links TRBV6-5 with TRBJ2-5; 8 positions match TRBD2. V trimming: 7 bases; J trimming: 1 base; junction bases outside the gene matches: 8. This CDR3 is built from 15 residues. Germline lookup yields CDR1 MNHEY and CDR2 SVGAGI. For the CDR3, the DNA is TGTGCCAGCACCCTAGGAGCGGGGGCCCAAGAGACCCAGTACTTC. It specifies CASTLGAGAQETQYF.

V usage is TRBV7-3 and J usage is TRBJ2-1; 8 bases align to TRBD2. J was trimmed by 0 bases and V by 3 bases; bases with no gene match: 7. The CDR3 contains 17 residues. The germline gives CDR1 SGHTA, CDR2 FQGTGA. The CDR3 is CASSFLSGVNSYNEQFF. The DNA of the CDR3 is TGTGCCAGCAGCTTCCTTAGCGGGGTAAACTCCTACAATGAGCAGTTCTTC.

In its sample, this clone was seen a few times. The chain couples TRBV30 to TRBJ1-5; TRBD1 might be the D (5 bases). There are 15 residues in the CDR3. The germline V gene has CDR1 GTSNPN and CDR2 SVGIG (reference sequence). Deletions cut 1 base from V and 3 bases from J, with 13 bases between. The chain's CDR3 is CAWSADSPLNQPQHF. CDR3 in DNA: TGTGCCTGGAGTGCCGACAGCCCACTCAATCAGCCCCAGCATTTT.

The V call is TRBV28, the J call TRBJ2-7; D gene uncertain. Germline CDR1 reads MDHEN; CDR2 reads SYDVKM. The CDR3 runs to 11 residues. V lost 6 bases and J 4 bases, leaving 7 bases between the germline ends. The CDR3 sequence: CASSQAYEQYF. In nucleotides, the CDR3 is TGTGCCAGCAGCCAAGCATACGAGCAGTACTTC.

This clone appeared once. This chain uses TRBV7-2 with TRBJ2-2; 8 positions agree with TRBD1. Germline CDR1 reads SGHTA; CDR2 reads FQGNSA. The junction had 5 bases not matched to a gene; V was cut back by 3 bases and J by 5 bases. CDR3 length equals 15 residues. The CDR3 region has the DNA TGTGCCAGCAGCTTCTGGACAGGGAGGACCGGGGAGCTGTTTTTT. Its translation is CASSFWTGRTGELFF.

The genes are TRBV19 and TRBJ2-7, with 9 bases identical to TRBD1. V was pared by 6 bases and J by 3 bases, with 9 bases of the junction left unmatched. Per germline, CDR1 LNHDA and CDR2 SQIVND (reference sequence). The CDR3 length is 15 residues. CDR3 coding DNA: TGTGCCAGTAGACAGGGGGCCGACCGTTTCTACGAGCAGTACTTC. Residues: CASRQGADRFYEQYF.

J is TRBJ1-1 and V is TRBV5-4; 10 bases are a match to TRBD1. V shed 4 bases and J 5 bases; nucleotides not matched to a gene: 5. CDR3 size: 14 residues. Germline V gives CDR1 SGHNT, CDR2 YYREEE (reference sequence). The CDR3 is CASSRDRGRTEAFF. CDR3 nucleotides: TGTGCCAGCAGCCGGGACAGGGGACGTACTGAAGCTTTCTTT. The variable domain in full, with the rest retrieved from reference TRBV5-4 and TRBJ1-1, is ETGVTQSPTHLIKTRGQQVTLRCSSQSGHNTVSWYQQALGQGPQFIFQYYREEENGRGNFPPRFSGLQFPNYSSELNVNALELDDSALYLCASSRDRGRTEAFFGQGTRLTVV.

The rearrangement links TRBV4-2 to TRBJ2-7, with D tentatively TRBD1 (5 bases). The CDR3 extends over 17 amino acids. Germline assignment: CDR1 LGHNA and CDR2 YNFKEQ. With 0 bases removed from V and 0 bases from J, the gap between germline ends came to 15 bases. CDR3 DNA: TGTGCCAGCAGCCAAGATATGGAGACAGAAGACTCCTACGAGCAGTACTTC. Its translation: CASSQDMETEDSYEQYF.

The J gene is TRBJ1-2, the V gene TRBV2, with D maybe TRBD1 (5 bases). The CDR3 contains 12 residues. V was clipped by 4 bases and J by 7 bases, with 10 bases between them. Germline V gene sequence: CDR1 SNHLY, CDR2 FYNNEI. CDR3 sequence (DNA): TGTGCCAGCAGTGCGTCGGGGGTTGGCTACACCTTC. This sequence encodes CASSASGVGYTF.

The genes are TRBV28 and TRBJ1-4, with D perhaps matching TRBD1 (6 bases). CDR1 and CDR2 from the germline V gene are MDHEN and SYDVKM. V dropped 1 base and J dropped 8 bases, with 11 bases sitting between them. The CDR3 has 14 residues. The CDR3 sequence is CASSLSGAGEKLFF. CDR3 nucleotide sequence: TGTGCCAGCAGTTTATCAGGGGCTGGGGAAAAACTGTTTTTT.

The rearrangement uses TRBV18 and TRBJ2-4, with a possible D match to TRBD2 (5 bases). V was trimmed by 2 bases and J by 6 bases, leaving 17 bases between them. The CDR3 runs to 16 residues. The germline V gene has CDR1 KGHSH and CDR2 LQKENI. The CDR3 DNA sequence: TGTGCCAGCTCACCAGACGCGGGCGGCGGTATAAACATTCAGTACTTC. This sequence encodes CASSPDAGGGINIQYF.

The table lists this clone with a count of one. The chain has TRBV24-1 and TRBJ1-2, with 8 bases identical to TRBD1. The junction had 5 bases not matched to a gene; V was cut back by 4 bases and J by 2 bases. CDR3 size: 15 residues. In germline, CDR1 is KGHDR, CDR2 SFDVKD. This CDR3 is CATSDPWTGNYGYTF. The CDR3 region has the DNA TGTGCCACCAGTGACCCCTGGACAGGGAACTATGGCTACACCTTC.

This clone showed up just once. V usage is TRBV18 and J usage is TRBJ2-1; D not resolved. Trimming removed 0 bases from V and 8 bases from J, with 11 bases in between. Germline-derived CDR1 and CDR2 are KGHSH and LQKENI. The CDR3 has 14 residues. The CDR3 DNA reads as TGTGCCAGCTCACCACCTAACGTGGCGGATGAGCAGTTCTTC. This sequence encodes CASSPPNVADEQFF.

This chain joins TRBV6-5 and TRBJ1-2, with D tentatively TRBD1 (5 bases). The length of the CDR3 is 16 residues. V was clipped by 2 bases and J by 2 bases, with 15 bases between them. Per the germline V gene, CDR1 is MNHEY and CDR2 is SVGAGI. The CDR3 is CASSYEDGGVNYGYTF. CDR3 DNA sequence: TGTGCCAGCAGTTACGAGGATGGAGGGGTGAACTATGGCTACACCTTC.

The chain employs TRBV21-1 and TRBJ2-7; the D call of TRBD1 is as the table states it, not checked on the DNA. TRBV21-1 is annotated as a pseudogene. The CDR3 length is 14 residues. Written as DNA, the CDR3 is TGTGCCAGTCGGGGGACAGGGATCTCCTACGAGCAGTACTTC. It translates to CASRGTGISYEQYF.

CDR3 sequence: CASSQGLAGGIRETQYF. The DNA for the CDR3 is TGTGCCAGCAGCCAGGGACTAGCGGGGGGGATACGGGAGACCCAGTACTTC. The chain has TRBV3-1 (or the pseudogene TRBV3-2) and TRBJ2-5; TRBD2 matches 16 bases. V shed 3 bases, J shed 5 bases, and the junction held 6 bases outside the gene matches. Per the germline V gene, CDR1 is LGHDT and CDR2 is YNNKEL (reference sequence). The CDR3 has 17 residues.

The gene calls are TRBV28 and TRBJ2-5, with D possibly TRBD1 on 6 matching bases. The ends were cut back, 4 bases at V and 2 bases at J, with 14 bases in the middle. Germline V gene lookup returns CDR1 MDHEN and CDR2 SYDVKM. The CDR3 loop spans 15 amino acids. Here the CDR3 DNA reads TGTGCCAGCAGTTCCCCACCGACAGGTCAAGAGACCCAGTACTTC. It is translated as CASSSPPTGQETQYF.

J is TRBJ1-1 and V is TRBV24-1, with 7 positions matching TRBD1. Trimming cost V 7 bases and J 1 base; bases outside gene matches: 2. The V gene's germline CDR1 is KGHDR and CDR2 SFDVKD. CDR3 length equals 13 residues. CDR3 DNA sequence: TGTGCCACCAGGGACAGGCAGAACACTGAAGCTTTCTTT. Protein: CATRDRQNTEAFF.